This T cell receptor beta chain was observed in a study of blood T cell repertoires in COVID-19 (dated by TCRdb to about 2020). General notes on the study: Samples covering the acute and convalescent phases of COVID-19 were provided by collaborators in the United States, Italy and Spain. HLA class I and class II types, where available, came from metadata supplied by the sample provider rather than from assay-based typing. The repertoires were released in a freely available public database meant as a resource for research on the immune response to SARS-CoV-2. The prospective study material was composed of cDNA or gDNA derived from T cells, B-cell-depleted T cells, or PBMCs. The sample metadata nearly always contained a de-identified subject ID, COVID-19 status, age in years and sex. Samples were obtained from the ongoing ImmuneRACE study (first 160 participants) and from about 1,300 subjects provided by 6 global collaborators. Deeply sampled blood TCRbeta repertoires from subjects exposed to, actively infected with, or recovered from COVID-19 were included in the dataset.

In regard to this clone: No cognate antigen has been identified for it. No per-base quality is available; no much larger clone lies one base away.

Broad study findings and their caveats: The amount of clinical and demographic metadata varied by source and participant and was provided uncurated.

TCRbeta CDR3 regions were amplified from genomic DNA by means of the immunoSEQ Assay, a bias-controlled multiplex PCR. In the paper's pipeline: The number of nucleated cells in each sample was estimated by amplification of reference gene primers within the assay. Sequence reads were collapsed and filtered to measure the absolute abundance of every unique TCRbeta CDR3 rearrangement. For each sample, productive Simpson clonality was calculated as the square root of Simpson's diversity index over productive rearrangements. TCRdb obtained this table from immuneACCESS and retained in-frame rearrangements with V and J assigned. These tables miss some clones; where compared with another copy, unresolved V genes account for less than half of the shortfall, and the remainder is unexplained. The DNA was the basis for D and trimming; V, J and clone size are from that table. The sample table contains approximately 280,000 clones; only one count was recorded for 75% to 95% of them. The ten top clones hold roughly 7% of the sample.

The CDR3 sequence holds 14 residues, the cysteine and phenylalanine included. Only the CDR3 region is kept as DNA, spanning 42 bases read in frame from base 1. As encoded in the germline V gene, CDR1 is SGHRS while CDR2 is YFSETQ. V is reduced by 3 bases and J by 7 bases, leaving a spacing of 16 bases between them. One collaborating source in Seattle enrolled patients while the patients were actively infected and followed the patients over time throughout the course of disease. Collaborating institutions collected whole blood in K2EDTA tubes following their own protocols. Collaborator samples were shipped for TCRbeta analysis as frozen whole blood, isolated PBMCs, or DNA extracted from either sample type.

This TCR was recovered from a woman between 25 and 40 years old with COVID-19, enrolled during active disease. The sequence links TRBV5-1 to TRBJ2-5; the D gene is perhaps TRBD1, from 6 matching bases. Sequencing was done on a sample of peripheral blood. In nucleotide form, the sequence is TGCGCCAGCAGCTACCGACAGGCTGATGGGACCCAGTACTTC. The encoded protein is CASSYRQADGTQYF.